This TCR beta chain was recorded in a study of circulating CD8 cells and anti-PD-1 response in melanoma. Study-wide findings and caveats: At M1, fewer than 8% of TRB clonotypes appeared in multiple subsets.

The QIAseq Immune Repertoire TCR panel built the libraries from roughly 15 ng of total RNA. TCRdb itself ran the reads through MiXCR, one entry per CDR3 protein. The sample carries about 130 distinct CDR3 sequences, roughly a tenth recorded once. Four subsets defined by PD-1 and/or TIGIT were sorted from live CD3+CD8+TCRalphabeta+ cells. Per germline, CDR1 SQVTM and CDR2 ANQGSEA. This CDR3 contains 13 residues. Notes on this clonotype: Its antigen is unidentified. The germline gene is not matched at one end of the junction; a read error may be the cause.

This sample comprised CD8+ T cells from PBMCs, obtained at baseline or after one month of anti-PD-1 therapy (not recorded which). This receptor was obtained from a human donor with melanoma. The chain joins TRBV29-1 to TRBJ2-1; a possible D gene is TRBD2 (6 bases). CDR3 in amino acids: CSVDPGDWTEQPF. The DNA of the CDR3 is TGCAGCGTTGATCCGGGGGACTGGACTGAGCAGCCCTTC.